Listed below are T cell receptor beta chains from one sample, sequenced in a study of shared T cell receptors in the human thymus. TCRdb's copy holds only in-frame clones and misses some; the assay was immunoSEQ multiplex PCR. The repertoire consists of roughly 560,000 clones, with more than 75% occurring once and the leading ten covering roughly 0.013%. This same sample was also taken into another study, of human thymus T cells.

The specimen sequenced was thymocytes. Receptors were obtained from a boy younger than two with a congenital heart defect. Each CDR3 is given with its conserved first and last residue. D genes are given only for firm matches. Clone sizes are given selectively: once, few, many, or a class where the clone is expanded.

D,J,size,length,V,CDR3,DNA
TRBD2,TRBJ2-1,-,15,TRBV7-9,CASSSPGGRVHEQFF,TGTGCCAGCAGCTCCCCCGGCGGGAGAGTCCATGAGCAGTTCTTC
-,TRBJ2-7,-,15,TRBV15,CATSSTGILLYEQYF,TGTGCCACCAGCAGTACAGGTATCCTCCTCTACGAGCAGTACTTC
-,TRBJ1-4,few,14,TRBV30,CAWSVGKGHEKLFF,TGTGCCTGGAGTGTGGGGAAGGGGCATGAAAAACTGTTTTTT
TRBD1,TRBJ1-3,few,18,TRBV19,CASTCNGDSGYSGNTIYF,TGTGCCAGTACCTGCAACGGGGACAGTGGGTACTCTGGAAACACCATATATTTT
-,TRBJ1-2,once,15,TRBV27,CASSLGGAGKGGYTF,TGTGCCAGCAGTTTAGGCGGGGCGGGAAAGGGTGGCTACACCTTC
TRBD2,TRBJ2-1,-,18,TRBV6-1,CASSETSRLAGLYNEQFF,TGTGCCAGCAGTGAAACTTCGAGACTAGCGGGCCTCTACAATGAGCAGTTCTTC
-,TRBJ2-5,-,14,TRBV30,CAWSVPTDQETQYF,TGTGCCTGGAGTGTTCCAACGGACCAAGAGACCCAGTACTTC
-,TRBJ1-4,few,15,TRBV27,CASSSRTATNEKLFF,TGTGCCAGCAGTTCCCGCACTGCAACTAATGAAAAACTGTTTTTT
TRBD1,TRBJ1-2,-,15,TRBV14,CASTNDGQGDPGYTF,TGTGCCAGCACCAACGACGGACAGGGGGACCCGGGCTACACCTTC
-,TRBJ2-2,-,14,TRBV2,CASNGHTNTGELFF,TGTGCCAGCAACGGACACACGAACACCGGGGAGCTGTTTTTT
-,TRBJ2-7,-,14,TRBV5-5,CASTLTGRGHEQYF,TGTGCCAGCACCCTGACAGGGCGGGGACACGAGCAGTACTTC